What follows describes a single T cell receptor (beta chain). This clonotype was detected many times. This clone's antigen is unknown. One base away there is no much larger clone; base qualities are not given. To prepare the library, 5' RACE was applied. Sequenced using a NextSeq 500. To correct for sequencing error and PCR bias, the TCR library protocol tagged individual cDNA molecules with unique molecular identifiers. Both TCR alpha and beta chains were sequenced, and tight co-correlation was observed between alpha and beta sequence abundances in each sample. Concerning the study's data processing: Decombinator V4 was used to annotate the V gene, J gene and CDR3 of the TCR sequences. TCRs were defined as expanded if a significant change between any two time points was detected under a Poisson model with p below 0.0001. Abundances of TCRs were expressed as counts per million after normalisation to the total number of TCRs sequenced in each sample. TRAV1-2 paired with TRAJ12, TRAJ20 or TRAJ33 defined MAIT TCRs, while TRAV10 paired with TRAJ18 defined iNKT TCRs. A search of VDJdb, accessed on 1 November 2021, was run for TCRs annotated to CMV, EBV and SARS-CoV-2, with TCRs annotated for multiple antigens excluded. Starting from the raw public reads, TCRdb applied fastp trimming at Q25, assembled clones with MiXCR and retained in-frame beta chains. Every distinct CDR3 protein forms one entry, paired with its most common genes and DNA. Clone size and V and J calls follow TCRdb, not the original study. This sample is represented by 60,000 to 70,000 distinct CDR3 sequences; 4% to 5.5% of them were singletons. In total, the top ten clones hold around 5.2% of the sample.

From the cysteine up to the phenylalanine, the CDR3 has a length of 15 residues. Only CDR3 DNA is held: 45 bases, read in frame from base 1. The V and J ends are trimmed by 2 bases and 2 bases, leaving 11 bases between them. The germline V gene yields SGDLS for CDR1 and YYNGEE for CDR2. These data are taken from a study of early T cells in non-severe SARS-CoV-2 infection (dated by TCRdb to about 2021). With respect to the entire study: Because TCR sequencing was done on bulk RNA from unsorted whole blood, the alpha and beta chains could not be paired. Summary of the overall study and its limitations: VDJdb matching was skewed toward anti-spike CD8 responses, so virus-specific expansions were likely underestimated and private and CD4 specificities were missed.

A case-control design nested within a healthcare worker cohort in London, UK, was used, with weekly nasopharyngeal swab PCR tests and blood sampling performed. Between 23 and 31 March 2020, the week of the UK lockdown, healthcare workers were enrolled and then followed up weekly for as long as 16 weeks. The sequence was obtained from an adult who was a healthcare worker with PCR-confirmed SARS-CoV-2 infection or an uninfected control (not recorded which). The sequenced material came from whole blood. This sequence uses TRBV9 and TRBJ1-3, and TRBD1 may be the D gene, going by 5 matching bases. Here the CDR3 is given as CASSVEGSTGNTIYF. The nucleotide sequence reads TGTGCCAGCAGCGTTGAGGGGAGCACTGGAAACACCATATATTTT. Outside the CDR3, residues come from the reference TRBV9 and TRBJ1-3 proteins, so the full variable domain is: DSGVTQTPKHLITATGQRVTLRCSPRSGDLSVYWYQQSLDQGLQFLIQYYNGEERAKGNILERFSAQQFPDLHSELNLSSLELGDSALYFCASSVEGSTGNTIYFGEGSWLTVV.